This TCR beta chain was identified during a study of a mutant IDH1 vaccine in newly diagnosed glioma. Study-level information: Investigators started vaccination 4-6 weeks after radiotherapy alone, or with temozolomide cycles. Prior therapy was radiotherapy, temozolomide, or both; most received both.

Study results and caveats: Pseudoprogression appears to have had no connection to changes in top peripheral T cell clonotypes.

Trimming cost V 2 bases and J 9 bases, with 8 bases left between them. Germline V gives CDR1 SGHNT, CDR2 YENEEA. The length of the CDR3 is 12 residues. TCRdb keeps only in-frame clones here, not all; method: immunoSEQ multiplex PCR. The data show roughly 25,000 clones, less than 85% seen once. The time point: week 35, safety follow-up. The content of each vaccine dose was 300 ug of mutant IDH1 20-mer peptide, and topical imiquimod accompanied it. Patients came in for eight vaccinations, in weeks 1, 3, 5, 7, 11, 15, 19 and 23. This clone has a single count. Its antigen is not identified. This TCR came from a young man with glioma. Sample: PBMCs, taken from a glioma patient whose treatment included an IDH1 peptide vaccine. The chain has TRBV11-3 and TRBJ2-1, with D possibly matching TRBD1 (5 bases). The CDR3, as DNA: TGTGCCAGCAGCTTAATAAGGGGTGAGCAGTTCTTC. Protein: CASSLIRGEQFF.